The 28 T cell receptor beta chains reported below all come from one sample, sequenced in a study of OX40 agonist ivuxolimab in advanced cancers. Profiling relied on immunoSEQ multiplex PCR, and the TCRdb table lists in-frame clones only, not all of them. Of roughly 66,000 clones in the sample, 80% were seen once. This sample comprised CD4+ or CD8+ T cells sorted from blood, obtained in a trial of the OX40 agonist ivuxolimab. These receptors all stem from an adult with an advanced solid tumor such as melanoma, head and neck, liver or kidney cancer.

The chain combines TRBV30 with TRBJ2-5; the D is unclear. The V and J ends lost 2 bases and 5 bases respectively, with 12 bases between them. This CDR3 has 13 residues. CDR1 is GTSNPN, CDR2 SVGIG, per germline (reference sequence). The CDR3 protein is CAWSPPPFETQYF. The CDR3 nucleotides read TGTGCCTGGAGTCCCCCGCCTTTCGAGACCCAGTACTTC.

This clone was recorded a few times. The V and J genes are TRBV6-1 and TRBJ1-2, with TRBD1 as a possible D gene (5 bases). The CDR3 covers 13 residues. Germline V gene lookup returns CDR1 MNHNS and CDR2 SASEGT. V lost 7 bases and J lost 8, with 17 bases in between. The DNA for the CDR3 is TGTGCCAGCATTACCCAGGGACGTTCGGGCTACACCTTC. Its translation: CASITQGRSGYTF.

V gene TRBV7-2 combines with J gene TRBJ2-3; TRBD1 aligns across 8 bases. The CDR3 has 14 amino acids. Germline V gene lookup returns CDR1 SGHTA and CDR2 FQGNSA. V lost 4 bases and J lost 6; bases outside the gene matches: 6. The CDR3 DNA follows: TGTGCCAGCAGCTCGACGAACAGGGGGGATACGCAGTATTTT. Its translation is CASSSTNRGDTQYF.

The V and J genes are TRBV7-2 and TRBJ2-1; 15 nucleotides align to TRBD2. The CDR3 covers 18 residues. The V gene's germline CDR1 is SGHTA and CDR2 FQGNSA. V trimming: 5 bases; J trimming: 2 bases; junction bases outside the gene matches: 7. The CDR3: CASSPGLAGGQPYNEQFF. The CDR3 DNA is TGTGCCAGCAGCCCCGGACTAGCGGGGGGGCAGCCCTACAATGAGCAGTTCTTC.

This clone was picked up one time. The CDR3, as DNA: TGTGCCTGGAGTGTCCCGGGACAGGGGACCGGAGAAAAACTGTTTTTT. This codes for CAWSVPGQGTGEKLFF. The V and J genes are TRBV30 and TRBJ1-4, with 10 bases that match TRBD1. J was trimmed by 8 bases and V by 0 bases; bases with no gene match: 9. CDR3 size: 16 residues. Per germline, CDR1 GTSNPN and CDR2 SVGIG (reference sequence).

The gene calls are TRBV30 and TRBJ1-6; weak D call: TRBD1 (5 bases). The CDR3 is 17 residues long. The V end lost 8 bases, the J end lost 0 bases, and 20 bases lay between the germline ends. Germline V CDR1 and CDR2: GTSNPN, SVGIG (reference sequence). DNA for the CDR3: TGTGCCACTAGGGGCGGATTTCCGAGCTCCTATAATTCACCCCTCCACTTT. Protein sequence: CATRGGFPSSYNSPLHF.

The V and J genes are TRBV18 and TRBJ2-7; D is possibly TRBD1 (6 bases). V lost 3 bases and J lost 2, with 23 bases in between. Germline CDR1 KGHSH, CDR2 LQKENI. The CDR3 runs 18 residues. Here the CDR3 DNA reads TGTGCCAGCTCACCCATCACCCAACTGACAGGACCTCCCTACGAGCAGTACTTC. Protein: CASSPITQLTGPPYEQYF. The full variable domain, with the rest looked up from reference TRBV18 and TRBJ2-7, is NAGVMQNPRHLVRRRGQEARLRCSPMKGHSHVYWYRQLPEEGLKFMVYLQKENIIDESGMPKERFSAEFPKEGPSILRIQQVVRGDSAAYFCASSPITQLTGPPYEQYFGPGTRLTVT.

CDR3 DNA: TGTGCCAGTAGTGGTATAGGGGAGCGCACTGAAGCTTTCTTT. It codes for CASSGIGERTEAFF. The rearrangement links TRBV19 to TRBJ1-1, with TRBD1 as a possible D gene (5 bases). V was pared by 5 bases and J by 4 bases, with 14 bases between. Germline CDR1 and CDR2: LNHDA and SQIVND (reference sequence). The CDR3 length is 14 residues.

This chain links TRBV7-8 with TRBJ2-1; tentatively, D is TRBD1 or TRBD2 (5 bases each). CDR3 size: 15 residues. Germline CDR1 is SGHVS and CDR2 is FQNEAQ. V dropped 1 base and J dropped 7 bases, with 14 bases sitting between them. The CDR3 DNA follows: TGTGCCAGCAGCTTAGTCGGGGCAGCATGGAATGAGCAGTTCTTC. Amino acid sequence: CASSLVGAAWNEQFF.

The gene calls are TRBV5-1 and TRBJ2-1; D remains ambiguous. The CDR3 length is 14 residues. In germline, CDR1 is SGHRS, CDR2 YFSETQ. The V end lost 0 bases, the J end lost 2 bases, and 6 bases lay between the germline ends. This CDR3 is CASSLDVAYNEQFF. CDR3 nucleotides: TGCGCCAGCAGCTTGGATGTGGCCTACAATGAGCAGTTCTTC.

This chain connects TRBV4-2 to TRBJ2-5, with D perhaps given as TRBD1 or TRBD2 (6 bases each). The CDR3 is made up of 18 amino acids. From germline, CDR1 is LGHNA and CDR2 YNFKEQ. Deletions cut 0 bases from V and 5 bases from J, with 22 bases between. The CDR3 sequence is CASSQDIRGETYGETQYF. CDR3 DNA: TGTGCCAGCAGCCAAGATATTAGGGGGGAGACCTATGGGGAGACCCAGTACTTC.

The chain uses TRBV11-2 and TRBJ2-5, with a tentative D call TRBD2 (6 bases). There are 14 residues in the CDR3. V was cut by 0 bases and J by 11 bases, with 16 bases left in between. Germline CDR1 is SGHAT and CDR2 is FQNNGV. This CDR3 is CASSLDIRGGVQYF. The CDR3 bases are TGTGCCAGCAGCTTAGATATTCGCGGAGGGGTTCAGTACTTC.

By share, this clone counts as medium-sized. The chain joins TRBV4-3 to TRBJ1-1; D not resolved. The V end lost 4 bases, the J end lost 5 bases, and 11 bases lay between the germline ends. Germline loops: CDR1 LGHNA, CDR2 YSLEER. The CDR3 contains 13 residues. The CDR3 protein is CASSPEPGTEAFF. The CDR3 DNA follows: TGCGCCAGCAGCCCCGAGCCCGGAACTGAAGCTTTCTTT.

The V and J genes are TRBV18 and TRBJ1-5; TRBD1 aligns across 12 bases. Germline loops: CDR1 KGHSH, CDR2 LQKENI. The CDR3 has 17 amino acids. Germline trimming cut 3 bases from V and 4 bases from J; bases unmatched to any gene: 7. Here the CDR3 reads CASSPGDRGLGNQPQHF. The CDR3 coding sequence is TGTGCCAGCTCACCCGGGGACAGGGGGCTAGGAAATCAGCCCCAGCATTTT.

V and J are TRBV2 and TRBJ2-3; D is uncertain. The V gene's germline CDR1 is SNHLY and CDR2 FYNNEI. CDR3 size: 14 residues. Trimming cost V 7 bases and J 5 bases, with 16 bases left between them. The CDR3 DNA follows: TGTGCCAGCAACGTCGGGTCTTCGATAGATACGCAGTATTTT. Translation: CASNVGSSIDTQYF.

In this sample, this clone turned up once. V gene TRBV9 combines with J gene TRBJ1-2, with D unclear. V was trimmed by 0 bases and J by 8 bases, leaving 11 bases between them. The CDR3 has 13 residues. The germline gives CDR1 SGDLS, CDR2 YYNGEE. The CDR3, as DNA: TGTGCCAGCAGCGTAGAGACTGCTGGAGGCTACACCTTC. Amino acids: CASSVETAGGYTF.

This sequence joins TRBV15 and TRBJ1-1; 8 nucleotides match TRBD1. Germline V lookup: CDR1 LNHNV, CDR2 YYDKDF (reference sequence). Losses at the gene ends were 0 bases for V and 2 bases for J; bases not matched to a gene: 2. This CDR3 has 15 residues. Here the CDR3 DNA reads TGTGCCACCAGCAGAGAGACAGGGGTTAACACTGAAGCTTTCTTT. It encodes CATSRETGVNTEAFF. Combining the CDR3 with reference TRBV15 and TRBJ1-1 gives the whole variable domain DAMVIQNPRYQVTQFGKPVTLSCSQTLNHNVMYWYQQKSSQAPKLLFHYYDKDFNNEADTPDNFQSRRPNTSFCFLDIRSPGLGDTAMYLCATSRETGVNTEAFFGQGTRLTVV.

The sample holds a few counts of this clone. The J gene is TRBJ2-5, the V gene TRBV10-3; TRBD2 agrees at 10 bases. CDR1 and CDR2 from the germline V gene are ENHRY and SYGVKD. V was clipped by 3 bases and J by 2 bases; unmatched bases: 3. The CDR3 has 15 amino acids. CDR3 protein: CAISESGGVQETQYF. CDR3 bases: TGTGCCATCAGTGAAAGCGGGGGGGTGCAAGAGACCCAGTACTTC.

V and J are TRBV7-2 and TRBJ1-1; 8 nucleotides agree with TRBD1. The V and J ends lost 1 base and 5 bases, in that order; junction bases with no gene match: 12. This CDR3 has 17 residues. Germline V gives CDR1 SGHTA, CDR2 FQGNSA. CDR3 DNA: TGTGCCAGCAGCTTAGAGGGCAGGGGGCGGTCAAGGACTGAAGCTTTCTTT. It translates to CASSLEGRGRSRTEAFF.

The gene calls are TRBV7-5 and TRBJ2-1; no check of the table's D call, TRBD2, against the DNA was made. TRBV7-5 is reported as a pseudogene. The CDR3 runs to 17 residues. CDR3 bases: TGTGCCAGAAGCTTAGCTACGGGGGGGCTTTATTTCCATGAGCAGTTCTTC. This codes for CARSLATGGLYFHEQFF.

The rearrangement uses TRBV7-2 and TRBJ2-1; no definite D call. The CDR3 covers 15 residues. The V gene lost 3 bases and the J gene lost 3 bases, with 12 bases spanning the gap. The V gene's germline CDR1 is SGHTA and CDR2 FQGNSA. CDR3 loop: CASSFEVQLYNEQFF. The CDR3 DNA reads TGTGCCAGCAGCTTTGAGGTTCAACTCTACAATGAGCAGTTCTTC.

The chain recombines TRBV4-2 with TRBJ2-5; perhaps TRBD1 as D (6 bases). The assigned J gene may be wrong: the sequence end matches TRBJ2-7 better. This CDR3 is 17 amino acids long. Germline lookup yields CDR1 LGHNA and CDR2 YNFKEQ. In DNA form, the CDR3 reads TGTGCCAGCAGCCAAGACTATCAGGGACACCACTCCTACGAGCAGTACTTC. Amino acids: CASSQDYQGHHSYEQYF.

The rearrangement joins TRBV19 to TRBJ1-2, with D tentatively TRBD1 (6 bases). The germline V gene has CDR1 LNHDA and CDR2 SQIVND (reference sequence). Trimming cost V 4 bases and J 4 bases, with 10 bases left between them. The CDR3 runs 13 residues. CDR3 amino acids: CASSTGQSYGYTF. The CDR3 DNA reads TGTGCCAGTAGTACGGGACAAAGCTATGGCTACACCTTC.

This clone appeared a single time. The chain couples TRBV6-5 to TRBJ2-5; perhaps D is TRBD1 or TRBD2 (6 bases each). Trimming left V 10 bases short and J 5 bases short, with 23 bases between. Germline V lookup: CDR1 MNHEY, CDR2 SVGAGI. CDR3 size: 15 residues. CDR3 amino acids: CATLKPGGGQETQYF. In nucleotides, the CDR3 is TGTGCCACCCTGAAGCCCGGAGGGGGGCAGGAGACCCAGTACTTC.

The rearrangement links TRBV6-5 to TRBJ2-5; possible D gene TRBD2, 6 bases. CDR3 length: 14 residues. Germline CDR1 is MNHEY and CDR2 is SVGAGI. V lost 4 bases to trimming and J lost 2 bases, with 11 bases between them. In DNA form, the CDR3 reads TGTGCCAGCAGTTTAGGTAGCGGTCAAGAGACCCAGTACTTC. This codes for CASSLGSGQETQYF.

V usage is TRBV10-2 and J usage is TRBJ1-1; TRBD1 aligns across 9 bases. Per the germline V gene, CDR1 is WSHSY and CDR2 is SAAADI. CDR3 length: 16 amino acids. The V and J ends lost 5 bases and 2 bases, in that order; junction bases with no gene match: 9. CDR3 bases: TGCGCCAGCAGTCAGACTAGGGGACAGGGTAACACTGAAGCTTTCTTT. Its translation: CASSQTRGQGNTEAFF.

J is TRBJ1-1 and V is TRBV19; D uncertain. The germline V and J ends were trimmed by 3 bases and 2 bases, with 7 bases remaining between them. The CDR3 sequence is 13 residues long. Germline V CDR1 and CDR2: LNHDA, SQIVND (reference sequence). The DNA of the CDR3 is TGTGCCAGTAGTATTATCGGCAACACTGAAGCTTTCTTT. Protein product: CASSIIGNTEAFF.

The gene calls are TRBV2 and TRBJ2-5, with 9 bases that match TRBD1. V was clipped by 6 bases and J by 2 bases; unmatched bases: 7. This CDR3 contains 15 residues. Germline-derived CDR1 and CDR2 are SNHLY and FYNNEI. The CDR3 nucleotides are TGTGCCAGCAGGCAGGGGACAGGGAATCAAGAGACCCAGTACTTC. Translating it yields CASRQGTGNQETQYF.